This T cell receptor (beta chain) was captured by sequencing in a study of blood T cell repertoires in COVID-19. Overall study: The samples span acute and convalescent COVID-19 from the United States, Italy and Spain. Sources were T cells, B-cell-depleted T cells, or PBMCs; the material itself was cDNA or gDNA.

Trimming removed 6 bases from V and 8 bases from J, with 14 bases in between. There are 13 residues in the CDR3. The method was immunoSEQ multiplex PCR; TCRdb's version includes in-frame clones alone and lacks a portion of them. The sample shows about 190,000 clones, approximately 90% of them seen only once. Sequenced: peripheral blood. This clonotype was obtained from a man aged 55 to 70 with active or convalescent COVID-19. The chain uses TRBV12-3 or TRBV12-4 and TRBJ2-1; tentatively, D is TRBD2 (5 bases). This CDR3 reads CASSLKLVYEQFF. The CDR3 coding sequence is TGTGCCAGCAGCCTTAAACTAGTTTATGAGCAGTTCTTC.